This T cell receptor beta chain was sequenced in a study of cytomegalovirus exposure and HLA in healthy donors. Study information: Early released data had roughly 81 million unique TCRs, all coming from HLA-typed donors.

This CDR3 contains 14 residues. The germline CDR1 and CDR2 sequences are SQVTM and ANQGSEA. V dropped 4 bases and J dropped 5; count of bases not matched to a gene: 10. Primers: 60 Vbeta forward and 13 Jbeta reverse. Measured with immunoSEQ multiplex PCR; TCRdb has only the in-frame clones, and not every one. This table has 110,000 to 150,000 clones, about 70% appearing once. J is TRBJ2-7 and V is TRBV29-1, with 8 bases identical to TRBD2. The sequence was collected from a man aged 18 to 30 in good health and CMV-seronegative. The sequencing input was PBMCs. The CDR3 sequence: CSVGWSTGGDEQYF. CDR3 DNA sequence: TGCAGCGTTGGATGGTCGACGGGGGGGGACGAGCAGTACTTC.